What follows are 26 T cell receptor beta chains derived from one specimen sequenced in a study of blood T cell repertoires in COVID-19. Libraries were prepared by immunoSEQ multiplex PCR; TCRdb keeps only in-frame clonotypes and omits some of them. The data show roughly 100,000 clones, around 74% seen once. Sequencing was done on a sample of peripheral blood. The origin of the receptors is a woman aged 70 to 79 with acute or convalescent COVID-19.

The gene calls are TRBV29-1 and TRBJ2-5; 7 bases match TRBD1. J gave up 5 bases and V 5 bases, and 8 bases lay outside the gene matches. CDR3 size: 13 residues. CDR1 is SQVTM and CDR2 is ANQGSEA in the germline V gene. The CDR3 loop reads CSVRTGREETQYF. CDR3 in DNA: TGCAGCGTTCGGACAGGACGCGAGGAGACCCAGTACTTC. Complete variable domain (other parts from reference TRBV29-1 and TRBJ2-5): SAVISQKPSRDICQRGTSLTIQCQVDSQVTMMFWYRQQPGQSLTLIATANQGSEATYESGFVIDKFPISRPNLTFSTLTVSNMSPEDSSIYLCSVRTGREETQYFGPGTRLLVL.

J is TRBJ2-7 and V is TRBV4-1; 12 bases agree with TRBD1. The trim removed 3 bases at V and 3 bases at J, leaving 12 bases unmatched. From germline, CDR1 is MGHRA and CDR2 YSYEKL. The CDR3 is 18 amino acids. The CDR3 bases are TGCGCCAGCAGCCATGGGACAGGGGGCCAGCAATTCAGCTACGAGCAGTACTTC. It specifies CASSHGTGGQQFSYEQYF.

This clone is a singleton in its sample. The CDR3 coding sequence is TGTGCCAGCAGTTTAGGACAGATTGGGAACACCATATATTTT. This encodes CASSLGQIGNTIYF. V usage is TRBV6-5 and J usage is TRBJ1-3; weak D call: TRBD1 (6 bases). V lost 4 bases and J lost 7, with 14 bases in between. The germline gives CDR1 MNHEY, CDR2 SVGAGI. This CDR3 is built from 14 residues.

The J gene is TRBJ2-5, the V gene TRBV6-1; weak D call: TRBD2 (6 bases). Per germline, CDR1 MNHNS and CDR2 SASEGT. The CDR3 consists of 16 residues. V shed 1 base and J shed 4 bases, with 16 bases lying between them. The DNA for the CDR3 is TGTGCCAGCAGTGAAGACCGGTCAGGGAGGAGAGAGACCCAGTACTTC. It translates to CASSEDRSGRRETQYF.

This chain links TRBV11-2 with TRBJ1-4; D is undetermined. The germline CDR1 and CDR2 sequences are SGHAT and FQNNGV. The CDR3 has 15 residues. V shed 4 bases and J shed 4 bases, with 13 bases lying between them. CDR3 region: CASSSNRDYNEKLFF. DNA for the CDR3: TGTGCCAGCAGCTCCAACAGAGATTATAATGAAAAACTGTTTTTT.

The CDR3: CAWSRTGSGFEGYTF. As DNA, the CDR3 is TGTGCCTGGAGTCGGACAGGGAGTGGTTTCGAGGGCTACACCTTC. The rearrangement uses TRBV30 and TRBJ1-2, with TRBD1 matching 8 bases. In germline, CDR1 is GTSNPN, CDR2 SVGIG (reference sequence). V shed 2 bases, J shed 8 bases, and the junction held 13 bases outside the gene matches. The CDR3 is made up of 15 amino acids.

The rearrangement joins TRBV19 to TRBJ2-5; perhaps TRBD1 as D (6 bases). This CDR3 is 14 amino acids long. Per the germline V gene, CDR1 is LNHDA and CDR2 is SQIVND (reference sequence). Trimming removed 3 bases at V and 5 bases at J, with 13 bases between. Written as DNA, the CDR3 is TGTGCCAGTAGTATCGGACAGAGTCAGGAGACCCAGTACTTC. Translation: CASSIGQSQETQYF.

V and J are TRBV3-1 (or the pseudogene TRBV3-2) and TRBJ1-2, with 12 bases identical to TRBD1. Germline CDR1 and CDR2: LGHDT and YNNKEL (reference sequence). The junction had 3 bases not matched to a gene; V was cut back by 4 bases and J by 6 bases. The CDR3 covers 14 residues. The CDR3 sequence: CASSRGTGGNGYTF. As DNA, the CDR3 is TGTGCCAGCAGCCGAGGGACAGGGGGCAATGGCTACACCTTC.

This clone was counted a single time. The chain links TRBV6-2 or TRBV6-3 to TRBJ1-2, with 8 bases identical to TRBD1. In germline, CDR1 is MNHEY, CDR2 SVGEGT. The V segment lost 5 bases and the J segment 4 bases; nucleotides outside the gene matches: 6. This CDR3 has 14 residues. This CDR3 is CASSQQQGGYGYTF. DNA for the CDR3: TGTGCCAGCAGTCAGCAACAGGGGGGCTATGGCTACACCTTC.

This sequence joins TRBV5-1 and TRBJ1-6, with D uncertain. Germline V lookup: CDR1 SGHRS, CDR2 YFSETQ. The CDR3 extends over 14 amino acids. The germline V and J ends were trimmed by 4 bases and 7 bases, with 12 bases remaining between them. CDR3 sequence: CASSREQKNSPLHF. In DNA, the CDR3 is TGCGCCAGCAGCCGGGAGCAAAAAAATTCACCCCTCCACTTT.

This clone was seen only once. The CDR3 region has the DNA TGCGCCAGCAGCCAAGATTATTCTGGCACAGATACGCAGTATTTT. Protein: CASSQDYSGTDTQYF. The chain joins TRBV4-1 to TRBJ2-3; D is undetermined. Germline V CDR1 and CDR2: MGHRA, YSYEKL. The CDR3 covers 15 residues. V lost 0 bases and J lost 1, with 8 bases in between.

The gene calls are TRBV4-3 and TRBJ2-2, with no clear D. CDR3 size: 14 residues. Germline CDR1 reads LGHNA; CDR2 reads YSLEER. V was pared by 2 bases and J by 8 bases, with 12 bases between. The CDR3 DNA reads TGCGCCAGCAGCCAAACGTCGCGGTCGGGGGAGCTGTTTTTT. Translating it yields CASSQTSRSGELFF.

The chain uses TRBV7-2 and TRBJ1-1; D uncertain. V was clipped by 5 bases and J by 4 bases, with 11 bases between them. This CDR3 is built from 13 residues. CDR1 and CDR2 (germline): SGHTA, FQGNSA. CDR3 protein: CASSPSLSTEAFF. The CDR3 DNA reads TGTGCCAGCAGCCCTTCTCTTTCCACTGAAGCTTTCTTT.

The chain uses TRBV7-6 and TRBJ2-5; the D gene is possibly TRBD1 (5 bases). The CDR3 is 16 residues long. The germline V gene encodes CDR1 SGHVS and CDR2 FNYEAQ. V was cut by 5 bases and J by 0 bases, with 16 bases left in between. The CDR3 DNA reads TGTGCCAGCAGCCCACAGGTTAACAGATACCAAGAGACCCAGTACTTC. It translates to CASSPQVNRYQETQYF.

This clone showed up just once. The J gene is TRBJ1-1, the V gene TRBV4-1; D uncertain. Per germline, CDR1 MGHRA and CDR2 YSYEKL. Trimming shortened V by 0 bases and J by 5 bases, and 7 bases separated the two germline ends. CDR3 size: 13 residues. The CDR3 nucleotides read TGCGCCAGCAGCCAAGATAGCGGGACTGAAGCTTTCTTT. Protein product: CASSQDSGTEAFF.

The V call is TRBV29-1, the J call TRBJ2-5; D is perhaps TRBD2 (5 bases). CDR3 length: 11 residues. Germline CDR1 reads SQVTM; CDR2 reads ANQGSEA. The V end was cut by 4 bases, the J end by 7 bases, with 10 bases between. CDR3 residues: CSVGEGVTQYF. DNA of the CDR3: TGCAGCGTTGGTGAGGGAGTGACCCAGTACTTC.

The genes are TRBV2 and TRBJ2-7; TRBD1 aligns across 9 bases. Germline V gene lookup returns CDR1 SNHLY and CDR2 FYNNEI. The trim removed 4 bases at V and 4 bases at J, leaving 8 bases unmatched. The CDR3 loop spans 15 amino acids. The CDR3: CASSVEQGAGYEQYF. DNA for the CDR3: TGTGCCAGCAGTGTGGAACAGGGGGCTGGGTACGAGCAGTACTTC.

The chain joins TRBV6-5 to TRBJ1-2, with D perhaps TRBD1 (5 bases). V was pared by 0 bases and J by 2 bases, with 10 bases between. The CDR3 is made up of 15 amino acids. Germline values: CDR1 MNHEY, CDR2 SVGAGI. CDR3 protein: CASSYSRATNYGYTF. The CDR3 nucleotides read TGTGCCAGCAGTTACTCCAGGGCTACCAACTATGGCTACACCTTC.

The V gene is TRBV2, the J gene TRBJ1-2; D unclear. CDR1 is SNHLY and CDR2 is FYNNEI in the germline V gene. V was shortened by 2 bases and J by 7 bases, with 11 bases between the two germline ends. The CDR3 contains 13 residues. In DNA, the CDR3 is TGTGCCAGCAGTGAAACCGGGTCTTCTGGCTACACCTTC. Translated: CASSETGSSGYTF.

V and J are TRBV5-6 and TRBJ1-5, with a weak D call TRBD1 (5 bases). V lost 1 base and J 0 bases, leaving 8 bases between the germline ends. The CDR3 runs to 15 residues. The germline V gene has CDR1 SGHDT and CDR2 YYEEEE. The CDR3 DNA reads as TGTGCCAGCAGCTTGCTGGGGCTTAGCAATCAGCCCCAGCATTTT. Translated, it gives CASSLLGLSNQPQHF. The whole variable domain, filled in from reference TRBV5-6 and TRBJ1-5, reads DAGVTQSPTHLIKTRGQQVTLRCSPKSGHDTVSWYQQALGQGPQFIFQYYEEEERQRGNFPDRFSGHQFPNYSSELNVNALLLGDSALYLCASSLLGLSNQPQHFGDGTRLSIL.

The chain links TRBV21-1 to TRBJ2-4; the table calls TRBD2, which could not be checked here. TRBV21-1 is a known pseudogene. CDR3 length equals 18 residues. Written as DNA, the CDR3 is TGTGCCAGCAGCAAAAAGTACGCTAGCGGGGTAGCCAAAAACATTCAGTACTTC. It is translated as CASSKKYASGVAKNIQYF.

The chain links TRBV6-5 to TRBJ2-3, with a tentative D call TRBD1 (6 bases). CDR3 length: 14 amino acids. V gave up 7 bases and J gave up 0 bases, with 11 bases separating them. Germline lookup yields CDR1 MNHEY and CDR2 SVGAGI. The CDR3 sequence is CASKDSTSTDTQYF. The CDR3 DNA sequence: TGTGCCAGCAAGGACAGTACTAGCACAGATACGCAGTATTTT.

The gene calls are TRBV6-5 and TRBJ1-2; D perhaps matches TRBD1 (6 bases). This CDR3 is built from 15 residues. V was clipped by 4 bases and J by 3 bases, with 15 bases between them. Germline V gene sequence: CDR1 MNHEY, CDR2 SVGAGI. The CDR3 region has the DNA TGTGCCAGCAGTTCTGAACAGGGTAGGGACTATGGCTACACCTTC. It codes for CASSSEQGRDYGYTF.

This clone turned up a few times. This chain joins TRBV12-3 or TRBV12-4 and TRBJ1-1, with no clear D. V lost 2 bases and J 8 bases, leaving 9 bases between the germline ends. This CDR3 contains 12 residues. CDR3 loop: CASSLRSGEAFF. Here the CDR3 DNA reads TGTGCCAGCAGTTTAAGGTCAGGAGAAGCTTTCTTT.

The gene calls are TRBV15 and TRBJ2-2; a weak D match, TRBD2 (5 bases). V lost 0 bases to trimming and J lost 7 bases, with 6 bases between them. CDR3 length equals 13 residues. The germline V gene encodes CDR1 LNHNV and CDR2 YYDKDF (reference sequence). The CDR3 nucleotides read TGTGCCACCAGCAGAGATCGGGGCGGGGAGCTGTTTTTT. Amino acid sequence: CATSRDRGGELFF.

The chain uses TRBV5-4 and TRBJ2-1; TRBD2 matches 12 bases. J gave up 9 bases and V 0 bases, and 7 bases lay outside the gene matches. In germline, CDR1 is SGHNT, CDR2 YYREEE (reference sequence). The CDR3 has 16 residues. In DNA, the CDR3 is TGTGCCAGCAGCTTGGCTGGACTAGCGGGGTTGGGTGAGCAGTTCTTC. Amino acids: CASSLAGLAGLGEQFF. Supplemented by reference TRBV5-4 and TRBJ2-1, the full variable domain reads ETGVTQSPTHLIKTRGQQVTLRCSSQSGHNTVSWYQQALGQGPQFIFQYYREEENGRGNFPPRFSGLQFPNYSSELNVNALELDDSALYLCASSLAGLAGLGEQFFGPGTRLTVL.